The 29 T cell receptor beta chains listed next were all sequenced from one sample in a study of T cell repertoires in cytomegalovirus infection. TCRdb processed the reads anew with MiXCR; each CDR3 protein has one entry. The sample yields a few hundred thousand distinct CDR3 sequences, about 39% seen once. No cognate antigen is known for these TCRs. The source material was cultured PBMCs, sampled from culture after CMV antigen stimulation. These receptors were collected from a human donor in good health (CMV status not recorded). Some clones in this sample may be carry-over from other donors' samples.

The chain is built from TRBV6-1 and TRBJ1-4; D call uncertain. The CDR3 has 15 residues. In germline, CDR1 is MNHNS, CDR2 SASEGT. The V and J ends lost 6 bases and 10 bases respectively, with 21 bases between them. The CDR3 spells CASRPDPPLVAKLFF. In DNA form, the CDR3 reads TGTGCCAGCAGGCCCGACCCACCCTTGGTCGCAAAACTGTTTTTT.

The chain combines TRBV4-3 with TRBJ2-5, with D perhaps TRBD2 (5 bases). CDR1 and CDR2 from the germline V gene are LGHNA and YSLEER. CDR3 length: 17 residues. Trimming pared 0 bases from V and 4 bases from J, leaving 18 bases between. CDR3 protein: CASSQDRLAVKRETQYF. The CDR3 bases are TGCGCCAGCAGCCAAGATAGGCTAGCAGTGAAGCGAGAGACCCAGTACTTC.

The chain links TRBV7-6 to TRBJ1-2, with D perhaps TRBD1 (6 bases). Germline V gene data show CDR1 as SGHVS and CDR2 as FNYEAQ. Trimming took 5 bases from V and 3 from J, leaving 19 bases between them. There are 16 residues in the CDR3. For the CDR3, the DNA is TGTGCCAGCAGCCCCGGGAGGGGGTACGACTACTATGGCTACACCTTC. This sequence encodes CASSPGRGYDYYGYTF.

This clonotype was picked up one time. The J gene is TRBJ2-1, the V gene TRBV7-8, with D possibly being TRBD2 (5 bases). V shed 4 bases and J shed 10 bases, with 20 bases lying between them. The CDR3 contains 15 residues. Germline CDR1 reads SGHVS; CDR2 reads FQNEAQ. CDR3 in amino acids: CASSSPSVRAGEQFF. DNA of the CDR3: TGTGCCAGCAGCTCCCCTTCCGTGAGGGCGGGCGAGCAGTTCTTC.

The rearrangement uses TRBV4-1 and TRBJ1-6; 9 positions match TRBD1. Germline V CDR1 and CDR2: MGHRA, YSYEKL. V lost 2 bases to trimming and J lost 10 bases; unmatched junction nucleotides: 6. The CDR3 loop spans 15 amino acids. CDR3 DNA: TGCGCCAGCAGCCAACCGGGACAGGGTAGATCACCCCTCCACTTT. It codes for CASSQPGQGRSPLHF.

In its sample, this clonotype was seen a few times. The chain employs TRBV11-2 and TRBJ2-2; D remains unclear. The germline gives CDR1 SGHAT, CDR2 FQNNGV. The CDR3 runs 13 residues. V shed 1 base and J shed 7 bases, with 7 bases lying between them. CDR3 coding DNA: TGTGCCAGCAGCTTAGGCTTGCGCGGGGAGCTGTTTTTT. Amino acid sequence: CASSLGLRGELFF.

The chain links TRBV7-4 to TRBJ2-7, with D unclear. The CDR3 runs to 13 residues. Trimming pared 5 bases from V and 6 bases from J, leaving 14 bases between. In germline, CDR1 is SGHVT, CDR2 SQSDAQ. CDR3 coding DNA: TGTGCCAGCAGCATCGAGGCAGGCCCCGAGCAGTACTTC. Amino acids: CASSIEAGPEQYF.

The CDR3 DNA sequence: TGTGCCAGCAGCCCGACAGGGGAAGACACTGAAGCTTTCTTT. As protein: CASSPTGEDTEAFF. This chain connects TRBV7-9 to TRBJ1-1, with 8 positions matching TRBD1. CDR1 is SEHNR and CDR2 is FQNEAQ in the germline V gene (reference sequence). V lost 5 bases, J lost 3 bases, and 5 bases stayed unmatched. The length of the CDR3 is 14 residues.

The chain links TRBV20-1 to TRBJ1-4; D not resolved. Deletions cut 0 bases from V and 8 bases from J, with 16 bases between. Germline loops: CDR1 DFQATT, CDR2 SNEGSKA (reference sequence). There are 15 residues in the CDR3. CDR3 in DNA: TGCAGTGCTAGAGATGTCGAGGGAGCGGGGGAAAAACTGTTTTTT. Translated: CSARDVEGAGEKLFF.

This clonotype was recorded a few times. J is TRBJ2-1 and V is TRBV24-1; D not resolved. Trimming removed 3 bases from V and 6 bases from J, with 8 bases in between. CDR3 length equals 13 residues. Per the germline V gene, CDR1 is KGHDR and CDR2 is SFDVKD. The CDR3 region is CATSDGSGNEQFF. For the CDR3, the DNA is TGTGCCACCAGTGATGGATCGGGCAATGAGCAGTTCTTC.

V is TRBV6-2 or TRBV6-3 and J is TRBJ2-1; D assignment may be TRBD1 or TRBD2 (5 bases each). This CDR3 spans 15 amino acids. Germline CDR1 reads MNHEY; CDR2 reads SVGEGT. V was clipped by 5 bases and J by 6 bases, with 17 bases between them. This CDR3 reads CASSRPGTVLNEQFF. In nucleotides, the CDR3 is TGTGCCAGCAGTCGCCCCGGGACGGTCCTCAATGAGCAGTTCTTC.

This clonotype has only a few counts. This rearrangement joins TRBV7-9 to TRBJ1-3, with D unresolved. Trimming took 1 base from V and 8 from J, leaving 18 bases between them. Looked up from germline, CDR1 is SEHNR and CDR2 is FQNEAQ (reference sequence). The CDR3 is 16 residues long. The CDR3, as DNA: TGTGCCAGCAGCTTAGGAATCGGACCGCAAGGTGACACCATATATTTT. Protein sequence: CASSLGIGPQGDTIYF.

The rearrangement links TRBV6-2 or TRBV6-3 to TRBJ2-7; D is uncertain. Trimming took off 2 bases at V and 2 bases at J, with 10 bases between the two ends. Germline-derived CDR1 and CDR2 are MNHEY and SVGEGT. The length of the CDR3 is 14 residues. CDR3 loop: CASSYPTGAYEQYF. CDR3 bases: TGTGCCAGCAGTTACCCGACGGGTGCCTACGAGCAGTACTTC.

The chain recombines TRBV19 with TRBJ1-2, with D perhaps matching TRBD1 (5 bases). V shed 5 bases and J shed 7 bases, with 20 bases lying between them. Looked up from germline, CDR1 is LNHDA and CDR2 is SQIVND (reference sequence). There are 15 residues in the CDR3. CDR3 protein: CASSPEGQGIRGYTF. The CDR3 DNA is TGTGCCAGTAGTCCGGAGGGGCAGGGAATTCGTGGCTACACCTTC.

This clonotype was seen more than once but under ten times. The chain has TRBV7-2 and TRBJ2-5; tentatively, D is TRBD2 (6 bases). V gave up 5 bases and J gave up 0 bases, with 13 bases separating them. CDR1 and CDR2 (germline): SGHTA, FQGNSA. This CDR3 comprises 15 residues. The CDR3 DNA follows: TGTGCCAGCAGCCCTCGGAGGGCCTACCAAGAGACCCAGTACTTC. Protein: CASSPRRAYQETQYF. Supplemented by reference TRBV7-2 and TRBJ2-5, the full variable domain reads GAGVSQSPSNKVTEKGKDVELRCDPISGHTALYWYRQSLGQGLEFLIYFQGNSAPDKSGLPSDRFSAERTGGSVSTLTIQRTQQEDSAVYLCASSPRRAYQETQYFGPGTRLLVL.

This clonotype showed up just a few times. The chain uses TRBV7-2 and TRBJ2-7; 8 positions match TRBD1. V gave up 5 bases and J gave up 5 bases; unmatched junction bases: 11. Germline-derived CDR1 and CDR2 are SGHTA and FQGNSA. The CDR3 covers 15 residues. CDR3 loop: CASSVQTGAVDEQYF. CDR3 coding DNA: TGTGCCAGCAGCGTTCAGACAGGGGCGGTCGACGAGCAGTACTTC. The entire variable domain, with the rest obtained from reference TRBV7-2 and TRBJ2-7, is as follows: GAGVSQSPSNKVTEKGKDVELRCDPISGHTALYWYRQSLGQGLEFLIYFQGNSAPDKSGLPSDRFSAERTGGSVSTLTIQRTQQEDSAVYLCASSVQTGAVDEQYFGPGTRLTVT.

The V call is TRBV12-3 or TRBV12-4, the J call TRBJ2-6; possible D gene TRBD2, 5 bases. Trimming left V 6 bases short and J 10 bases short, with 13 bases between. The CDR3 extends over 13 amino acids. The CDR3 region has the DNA TGTGCCAGCAGCTCCTCCGGCGGGAACGTCCTGACTTTC. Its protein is CASSSSGGNVLTF.

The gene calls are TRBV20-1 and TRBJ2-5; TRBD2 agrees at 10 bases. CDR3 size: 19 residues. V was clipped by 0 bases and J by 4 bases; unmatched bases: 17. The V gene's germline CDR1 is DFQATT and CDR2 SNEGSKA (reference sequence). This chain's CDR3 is CSARDRAGGPVDASETQYF. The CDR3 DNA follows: TGCAGTGCTAGAGATAGAGCGGGGGGGCCCGTGGATGCATCAGAGACCCAGTACTTC.

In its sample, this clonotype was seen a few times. The CDR3, as DNA: TGTGCCAGCAGTTCCCCGTTAATGTTGAGGGCCGGAGAGACCCAGTACTTC. Translating gives CASSSPLMLRAGETQYF. J is TRBJ2-5 and V is TRBV6-5; tentatively, D is TRBD2 (5 bases). The CDR3 contains 17 residues. The germline V gene has CDR1 MNHEY and CDR2 SVGAGI. The V end was cut by 4 bases, the J end by 4 bases, with 22 bases between.

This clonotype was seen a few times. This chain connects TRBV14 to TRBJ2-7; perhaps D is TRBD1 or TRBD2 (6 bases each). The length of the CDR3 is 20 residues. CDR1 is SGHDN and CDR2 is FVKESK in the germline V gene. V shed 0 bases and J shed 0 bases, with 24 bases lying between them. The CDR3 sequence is CASSQDRLGHQSRGSYEQYF. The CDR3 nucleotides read TGTGCCAGCAGCCAAGATCGACTAGGACATCAGTCCAGGGGCTCCTACGAGCAGTACTTC.

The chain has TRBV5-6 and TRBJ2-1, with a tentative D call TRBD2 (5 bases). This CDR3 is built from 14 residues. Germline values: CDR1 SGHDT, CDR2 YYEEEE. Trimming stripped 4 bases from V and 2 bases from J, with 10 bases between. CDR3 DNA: TGTGCCAGCAGCGACCCGACTACCTACAATGAGCAGTTCTTC. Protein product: CASSDPTTYNEQFF.

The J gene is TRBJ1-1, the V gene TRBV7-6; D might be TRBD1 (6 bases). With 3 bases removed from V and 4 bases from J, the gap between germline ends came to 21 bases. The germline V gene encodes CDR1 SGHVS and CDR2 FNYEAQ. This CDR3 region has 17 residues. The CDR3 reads CASSFPREGGGGTEAFF. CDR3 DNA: TGTGCCAGCAGCTTCCCCCGTGAGGGGGGTGGGGGCACTGAAGCTTTCTTT.

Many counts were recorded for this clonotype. CDR3 in DNA: TGTGCCAGCAGCATAAGCGGGGGGGCCTACAATGAGCAGTTCTTC. Translating gives CASSISGGAYNEQFF. V is TRBV7-2 and J is TRBJ2-1, with TRBD2 matching 10 bases. Germline trimming cut 5 bases from V and 2 bases from J; bases unmatched to any gene: 3. Germline V gene data show CDR1 as SGHTA and CDR2 as FQGNSA. This CDR3 spans 15 amino acids.

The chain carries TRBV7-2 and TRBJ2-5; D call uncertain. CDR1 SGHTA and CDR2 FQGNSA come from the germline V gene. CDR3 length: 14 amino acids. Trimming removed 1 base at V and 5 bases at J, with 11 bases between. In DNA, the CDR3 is TGTGCCAGCAGCTTAGGATGGCTCGGGGAGACCCAGTACTTC. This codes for CASSLGWLGETQYF.

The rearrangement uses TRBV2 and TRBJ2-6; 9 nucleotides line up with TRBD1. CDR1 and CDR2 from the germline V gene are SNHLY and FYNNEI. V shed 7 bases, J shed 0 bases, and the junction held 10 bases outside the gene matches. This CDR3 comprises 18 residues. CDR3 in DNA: TGTGCCAGCAAAACCTACGGGACAGGGATCTCTGGGGCCAACGTCCTGACTTTC. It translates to CASKTYGTGISGANVLTF.

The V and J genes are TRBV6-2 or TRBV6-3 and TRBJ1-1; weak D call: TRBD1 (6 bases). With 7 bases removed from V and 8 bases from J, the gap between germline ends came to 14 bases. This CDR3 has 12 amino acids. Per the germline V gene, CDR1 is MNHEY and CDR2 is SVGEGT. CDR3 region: CASTRGTKEAFF. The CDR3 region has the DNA TGTGCCAGCACCCGAGGGACAAAGGAAGCTTTCTTT.

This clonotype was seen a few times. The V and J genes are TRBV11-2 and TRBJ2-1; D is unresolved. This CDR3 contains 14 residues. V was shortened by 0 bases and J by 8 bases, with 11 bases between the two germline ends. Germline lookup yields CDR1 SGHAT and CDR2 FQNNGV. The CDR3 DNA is TGTGCCAGCAGCTTAGATCGGATATCCCATGAGCAGTTCTTC. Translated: CASSLDRISHEQFF.

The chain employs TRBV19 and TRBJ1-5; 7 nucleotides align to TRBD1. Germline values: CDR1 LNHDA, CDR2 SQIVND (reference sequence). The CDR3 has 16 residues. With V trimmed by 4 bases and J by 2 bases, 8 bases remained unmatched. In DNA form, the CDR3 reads TGTGCCAGTAGTACTGACAGGGTGACGCGCAATCAGCCCCAGCATTTT. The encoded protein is CASSTDRVTRNQPQHF.

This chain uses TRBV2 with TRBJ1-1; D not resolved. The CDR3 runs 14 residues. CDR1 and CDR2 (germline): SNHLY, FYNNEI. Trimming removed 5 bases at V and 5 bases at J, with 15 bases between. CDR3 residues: CASSSRSPRTEAFF. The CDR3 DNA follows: TGTGCCAGCAGTTCCCGGTCCCCTCGGACTGAAGCTTTCTTT.